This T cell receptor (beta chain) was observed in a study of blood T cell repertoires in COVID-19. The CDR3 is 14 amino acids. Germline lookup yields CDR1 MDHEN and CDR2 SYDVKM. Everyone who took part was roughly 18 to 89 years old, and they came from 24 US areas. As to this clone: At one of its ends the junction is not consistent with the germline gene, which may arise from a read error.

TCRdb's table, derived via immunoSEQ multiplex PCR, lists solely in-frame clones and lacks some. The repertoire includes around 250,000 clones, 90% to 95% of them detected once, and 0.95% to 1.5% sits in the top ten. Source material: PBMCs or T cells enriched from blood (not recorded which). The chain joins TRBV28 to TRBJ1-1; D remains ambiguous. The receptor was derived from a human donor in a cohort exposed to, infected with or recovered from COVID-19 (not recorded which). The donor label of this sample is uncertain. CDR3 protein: CASSLGGRRTEAFF. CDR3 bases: TGTGCCAGCAGTTTGGGAGGGAGAAGGACTGAAGCTTTTTTT.